This T cell receptor beta chain appears in the sequencing data of a study of neurological immune-mediated disorders. Deletions cut 4 bases from V and 7 bases from J, with 14 bases between. Germline CDR1 is SQVTM and CDR2 is ANQGSEA. This CDR3 region has 14 residues. TCRdb re-derived calls from the 5' RACE reads in MiXCR, one entry per CDR3 protein. The data show around 100,000 distinct CDR3 sequences, approximately 11% seen once. The time point here: longitudinal time-point 3. This clonotype has ten or more counts. Input material: PBMCs. The chain uses TRBV29-1 and TRBJ1-6, with D perhaps matching TRBD1 (6 bases). The receptor was isolated from a female donor with HTLV-1-associated myelopathy (HAM/TSP). The DNA for the CDR3 is TGCAGCGTTGGTGGAGGGACAACAAATTCACCCCTCCACTTT. Protein product: CSVGGGTTNSPLHF.